This T cell receptor beta chain was recorded in a study of OX40 agonist ivuxolimab in advanced cancers. Regarding the study as a whole: The CD4+ and CD8+ T cells in the blood had expanded clonally by week 6 at 0.1 to 3.0 mg/kg.

Turning to this clone: Antigen unknown.

Repertoires were generated with immunoSEQ multiplex PCR, while TCRdb's copy carries only in-frame clones and drops some. The table has 55,000 to 75,000 clones, 91% seen once. The V gene lost 1 base and the J gene lost 5 bases, with 21 bases spanning the gap. This CDR3 has 17 residues. Germline assignment: CDR1 SGHRS and CDR2 YFSETQ. Systemic immunosuppression or autoimmune disease history was grounds to exclude patients. Sampling times: baseline, cycle 4 day 1, cycle 7 day 1. The sequence came from an adult with an advanced solid tumor such as melanoma, head and neck, liver or kidney cancer. This chain links TRBV5-1 with TRBJ2-5; unclear D gene. The material sequenced was CD4+ or CD8+ T cells sorted from blood, taken in a trial of the OX40 agonist ivuxolimab. The CDR3 sequence is CASSLKGSDPMRETQYF. DNA for the CDR3: TGCGCCAGCAGCTTGAAAGGTTCAGATCCAATGAGGGAGACCCAGTACTTC.